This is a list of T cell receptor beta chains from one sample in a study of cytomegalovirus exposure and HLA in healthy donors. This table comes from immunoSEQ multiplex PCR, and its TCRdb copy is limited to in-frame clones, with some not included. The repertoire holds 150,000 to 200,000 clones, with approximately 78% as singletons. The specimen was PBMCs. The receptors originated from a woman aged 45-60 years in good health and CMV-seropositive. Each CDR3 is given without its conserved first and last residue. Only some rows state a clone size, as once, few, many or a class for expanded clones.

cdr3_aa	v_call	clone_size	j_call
ASTYGTLGNTIY	TRBV2	once	TRBJ1-3
SVEERSGNYGYT	TRBV29-1	few	TRBJ1-2
ASSEWEDRGPISNQPQH	TRBV6-1	.	TRBJ1-5
VSSESGHKAYEQY	TRBV10-1	.	TRBJ2-7
ASAGSGRQPQH	TRBV6-1	.	TRBJ1-5
ASSLEHGGSPLH	TRBV11-1	.	TRBJ1-6
ASSRDRVEAF	TRBV7-8	.	TRBJ1-1
ASSLGTGSAYEQY	TRBV5-8	.	TRBJ2-7
ASSQGARTEAF	TRBV11-1	.	TRBJ1-1
ASSQANRLAGNNEQF	TRBV4-2	.	TRBJ2-1
ASSQTRDSFYEQY	TRBV5-1	.	TRBJ2-7
ASSYLPGSGSPLH	TRBV7-9	.	TRBJ1-6
ASSGWVGVFAGNTIY	TRBV2	.	TRBJ1-3
AVSRDRRANEQF	TRBV6-1	.	TRBJ2-1
AIKPGGAKNIQY	TRBV10-3	.	TRBJ2-4
AGRGCNQPQH	TRBV25-1	.	TRBJ1-5
ASSPRGGLNTEAF	TRBV9	few	TRBJ1-1
ASSYTGDYGYT	TRBV7-2	.	TRBJ1-2
ASSLQFLGTQY	TRBV11-2	.	TRBJ2-5
ASSPGRGRTEAF	TRBV7-6	.	TRBJ1-1
ASSLGRGRKETQY	TRBV7-8	.	TRBJ2-5
ASSRAESTGELF	TRBV7-7	.	TRBJ2-2
ASSLVVGRSYEQY	TRBV7-9	.	TRBJ2-7
ASSYSRWASYEQY	TRBV6-5	.	TRBJ2-7
ASSQDPDRRHYGYT	TRBV14	.	TRBJ1-2
ATSRDRPGRGTDTQY	TRBV15	.	TRBJ2-3
ASSPRLAGLNEQF	TRBV12-1	.	TRBJ2-1
ASSLGGGGTEAF	TRBV5-1	.	TRBJ1-1
ASTLGGSEQY	TRBV5-1	.	TRBJ2-7
ASSSPILAGGEGGELF	TRBV7-6	.	TRBJ2-2
ASRATGGTEAF	TRBV6-4	.	TRBJ1-1
ASSVGPTTYEQY	TRBV5-4	.	.
ASSLRQGVQY	TRBV14	.	TRBJ2-7
ASSGQQNYGYT	TRBV5-5	.	TRBJ1-2
ASSLVQAGAYEQY	TRBV7-6	few	TRBJ2-7
ASSSEGTGELF	TRBV4-1	few	TRBJ2-2
ASSLHRENYGYT	TRBV7-8	.	TRBJ1-2
ASSAWTDETSPLH	TRBV9	.	TRBJ1-6
SASFTEAF	TRBV20-1	.	TRBJ1-1
ASSLVAGSGELF	TRBV5-4	.	TRBJ2-2
ASSYGRGAEQF	TRBV13	few	TRBJ2-1
ASSGIGQGVNEKLF	TRBV9	.	TRBJ1-4
ASSRTGANEQY	TRBV5-1	.	.
ATLPGQGAGNEQF	TRBV10-3	.	TRBJ2-1
ASSPTGGDYNEQF	TRBV5-1	.	TRBJ2-1
ASSHARDLNTEAF	TRBV6-5	.	TRBJ1-1
ASSLGRGRETQY	TRBV7-2	.	TRBJ2-5
ASSQQGGVYGYT	TRBV18	.	TRBJ1-2
ASSLQGNGYT	TRBV13	.	TRBJ1-2
ASSDGWGLNQPQH	TRBV6-1	.	TRBJ1-5
ASSQDFDTTTDTQY	TRBV14	.	TRBJ2-3
ASSQVQGMGNQPQH	TRBV4-1	once	TRBJ1-5